Following are 30 T cell receptor beta chains from one sample sequenced in a study of human T cells and chemical hapten exposure. MiXCR, run by TCRdb on the RACE reads, gives a single entry per CDR3 protein. The data show more than 80,000 distinct CDR3 sequences, less than 15% seen once. As for time point: pre-sensitization, week 0. Treatment: therapeutic diphenylcyclopropenone sensitization with weekly scalp DPC. Material: whole blood, obtained in connection with sensitization to the hapten diphenylcyclopropenone (DPC). The origin of the receptors is a woman between 45 and 65 years old with alopecia areata. Some clones in this sample may be carry-over from other donors' samples.

CDR3: CASSYSPRVRNSPLHF. The CDR3 DNA reads TGTGCCAGCAGTTACTCCCCACGGGTTAGGAATTCACCCCTCCACTTT. The J gene is TRBJ1-6, the V gene TRBV6-5; no reliable D call. Germline CDR1 reads MNHEY; CDR2 reads SVGAGI. The V gene lost 0 bases and the J gene lost 7 bases, with 13 bases spanning the gap. The CDR3 runs to 16 residues.

This clonotype occurred many times. The gene calls are TRBV5-6 and TRBJ2-2; D is perhaps TRBD1 (6 bases). Germline V gene sequence: CDR1 SGHDT, CDR2 YYEEEE. The ends were cut back, 3 bases at V and 6 bases at J, with 9 bases in the middle. This CDR3 region has 13 residues. DNA for the CDR3: TGTGCCAGCAGCTCCAGGGGACCCGGGGAGCTGTTTTTT. Protein product: CASSSRGPGELFF.

This clonotype came up many times. The J gene is TRBJ2-3, the V gene TRBV2; 8 nucleotides match TRBD2. The CDR3 is 16 residues long. The V gene's germline CDR1 is SNHLY and CDR2 FYNNEI. V was clipped by 3 bases and J by 3 bases; unmatched bases: 8. CDR3 coding DNA: TGTGCCAGCAGTGAGGAAGGGGGACTAGAAACAGATACGCAGTATTTT. Amino acids: CASSEEGGLETDTQYF.

This chain connects TRBV10-3 to TRBJ1-1; D possibly corresponds to TRBD1 (5 bases). This CDR3 spans 15 amino acids. V lost 11 bases to trimming and J lost 2 bases, with 21 bases between them. Germline V gene data show CDR1 as ENHRY and CDR2 as SYGVKD. The CDR3 sequence: CAATPRQTPNTEAFF. CDR3 DNA sequence: TGTGCCGCAACCCCTCGACAGACCCCTAACACTGAAGCTTTCTTT.

V usage is TRBV12-3 or TRBV12-4 and J usage is TRBJ2-2, with 12 bases aligning to TRBD1. Trimming took 6 bases from V and 5 from J; bases not matched to a gene: 10. CDR3 length equals 17 residues. In DNA, the CDR3 is TGTGCCAGCAGCCCGGGGAGGGACAGGGGGCCGACCGGGGAGCTGTTTTTT. It encodes CASSPGRDRGPTGELFF.

The rearrangement joins TRBV4-1 to TRBJ2-1; the D is unclear. CDR3 length equals 16 residues. Germline V gene data show CDR1 as MGHRA and CDR2 as YSYEKL. V lost 0 bases, J lost 0 bases, and 9 bases lay in between. The CDR3 coding sequence is TGCGCCAGCAGCCAAGAGGGCTTAAGCTCCTACAATGAGCAGTTCTTC. Encoded protein: CASSQEGLSSYNEQFF.

This clonotype has only a few counts. The V gene is TRBV14, the J gene TRBJ1-1, with D perhaps matching TRBD1 (6 bases). Germline V CDR1 and CDR2: SGHDN, FVKESK. Trimming removed 1 base at V and 0 bases at J, with 12 bases between. The CDR3 is 16 amino acids. CDR3 amino acids: CASSQAPTGMNTEAFF. CDR3 DNA: TGTGCCAGCAGCCAAGCCCCCACAGGGATGAACACTGAAGCTTTCTTT.

This clonotype has more than one count but fewer than ten. This chain links TRBV20-1 with TRBJ2-5; D is undetermined. The CDR3 runs 13 residues. V dropped 4 bases and J dropped 1 base, with 10 bases sitting between them. Germline CDR1 reads DFQATT; CDR2 reads SNEGSKA (reference sequence). The CDR3 nucleotides are TGCAGTGCTACCCGGGTTTTCCAAGAGACCCAGTACTTC. The encoded protein is CSATRVFQETQYF.

The gene calls are TRBV7-8 and TRBJ2-1, with TRBD1 matching 7 bases. CDR1 SGHVS and CDR2 FQNEAQ come from the germline V gene. J was trimmed by 9 bases and V by 1 base; bases with no gene match: 3. The CDR3 has 13 residues. For the CDR3, the DNA is TGTGCCAGCAGCTTAGGAGGGGGCAGTGAGCAGTTCTTC. Residues: CASSLGGGSEQFF.

The table lists this clonotype with a few counts. The V call is TRBV5-1, the J call TRBJ2-7; possible D gene TRBD2, 6 bases. The V gene's germline CDR1 is SGHRS and CDR2 YFSETQ. The CDR3 has 15 residues. The germline V and J ends were trimmed by 2 bases and 6 bases, with 18 bases remaining between them. The CDR3 bases are TGCGCCAGCAGCTTCGATTCGACTAGTCGTCGCGAGCAGTACTTC. The encoded protein is CASSFDSTSRREQYF.

This clonotype was counted many times. The CDR3 DNA sequence: TGTGCCAGCAGCCAAGCCCGACTAGCGGCTAGTGAGCAGTTCTTC. The encoded protein is CASSQARLAASEQFF. The chain couples TRBV6-6 to TRBJ2-1; 9 nucleotides agree with TRBD2. The V gene end was trimmed by 6 bases and the J gene end by 9 bases; junction bases not matched to a gene: 12. CDR1 MNHNY and CDR2 SVGAGI come from the germline V gene (reference sequence). CDR3 length: 15 residues.

This clonotype has a handful of counts. A read error may produce the germline difference seen at one junction end. The rearrangement uses TRBV28 and TRBJ2-4; 13 bases fit TRBD2. CDR3 length equals 12 residues. Germline V CDR1 and CDR2: MDHEN, SYDVKM. The CDR3 reads CASKAGTSGVRF. CDR3 DNA: TGTGCCAGCAAGGCCGGGACTAGCGGGGTCCGTTTC.

This clonotype was counted a few times. DNA for the CDR3: TGTGCCAGCAGCTTAATGGGGGATGAAGCTTTCTTT. This gives the protein CASSLMGDEAFF. The gene calls are TRBV13 and TRBJ1-1, with D possibly being TRBD1 (5 bases). CDR3 length: 12 amino acids. The germline V gene encodes CDR1 PRHDT and CDR2 FYEKMQ (reference sequence). V was cut by 2 bases and J by 7 bases, with 8 bases left in between.

This clonotype was found a few times. The chain combines TRBV12-3 or TRBV12-4 with TRBJ1-1, with D unresolved. V lost 5 bases, J lost 7 bases, and 11 bases lay in between. There are 12 residues in the CDR3. The CDR3 loop reads CASSTVTVEAFF. The CDR3 DNA reads TGTGCCAGCAGTACTGTAACGGTTGAAGCTTTCTTT.

This chain connects TRBV28 to TRBJ1-2; D remains ambiguous. V was trimmed by 6 bases and J by 5 bases, leaving 19 bases between them. The CDR3 runs 15 residues. Germline CDR1 and CDR2: MDHEN and SYDVKM. CDR3 sequence: CASSSHAEPLYGYTF. As DNA, the CDR3 is TGTGCCAGCAGCTCCCACGCCGAGCCCTTATATGGCTACACCTTC.

J is TRBJ2-5 and V is TRBV29-1; D unclear. Per the germline V gene, CDR1 is SQVTM and CDR2 is ANQGSEA. The CDR3 extends over 12 amino acids. V lost 3 bases to trimming and J lost 1 base, with 6 bases between them. In nucleotides, the CDR3 is TGCAGCGTTGATAAGGCCCAAGAGACCCAGTACTTC. Translating it yields CSVDKAQETQYF.

The chain combines TRBV4-3 with TRBJ2-5; maybe TRBD1 (7 bases). V lost 4 bases, J lost 7 bases, and 22 bases lay in between. The CDR3 has 16 amino acids. Germline CDR1 is LGHNA and CDR2 is YSLEER. This CDR3 is CASSPKTGRSHGTQYF. The CDR3 DNA follows: TGCGCCAGCAGCCCGAAGACAGGGAGGTCCCACGGGACCCAGTACTTC.

This chain links TRBV6-6 with TRBJ2-1; TRBD1 agrees at 8 bases. Germline assignment: CDR1 MNHNY and CDR2 SVGAGI (reference sequence). V lost 5 bases, J lost 4 bases, and 10 bases stayed unmatched. This CDR3 has 16 amino acids. The CDR3 spells CASSDRGMGGYNEQFF. Here the CDR3 DNA reads TGTGCCAGCAGTGACAGGGGAATGGGTGGGTACAATGAGCAGTTCTTC.

The rearrangement joins TRBV11-2 to TRBJ2-7; TRBD2 agrees at 7 bases. Losses at the gene ends were 1 base for V and 3 bases for J; bases not matched to a gene: 6. The CDR3 loop spans 15 amino acids. Germline V gives CDR1 SGHAT, CDR2 FQNNGV. This CDR3 is CASSLAGGLIYEQYF. The CDR3 DNA sequence: TGTGCCAGCAGCTTAGCGGGGGGACTAATCTACGAGCAGTACTTC.

This chain uses TRBV18 with TRBJ2-5, with unresolved D. The CDR3 is made up of 11 amino acids. Germline CDR1 and CDR2: KGHSH and LQKENI. Trimming shortened V by 3 bases and J by 7 bases, and 6 bases separated the two germline ends. This CDR3 is CASSPVVTQYF. CDR3 DNA sequence: TGTGCCAGCTCACCGGTCGTGACCCAGTACTTC.

This chain connects TRBV7-9 to TRBJ2-3, with D possibly TRBD2 on 5 matching bases. Trimming took 5 bases from V and 10 from J, leaving 16 bases between them. The CDR3 has 13 residues. From germline, CDR1 is SEHNR and CDR2 FQNEAQ (reference sequence). CDR3 nucleotide sequence: TGTGCCAGCAGCCCGAGGGTTCTAGCCGCGCAGTATTTT. Amino acids: CASSPRVLAAQYF.

The chain has TRBV4-2 and TRBJ1-1, with D uncertain. The CDR3 extends over 13 amino acids. Germline assignment: CDR1 LGHNA and CDR2 YNFKEQ. V lost 0 bases to trimming and J lost 5 bases, with 7 bases between them. The CDR3 bases are TGTGCCAGCAGCCAAGAAGGTTTAACTGAAGCTTTCTTT. The encoded protein is CASSQEGLTEAFF.

The rearrangement joins TRBV11-3 to TRBJ2-1, with D perhaps given as TRBD1 or TRBD2 (6 bases each). CDR3 length equals 13 residues. Germline-derived CDR1 and CDR2 are SGHNT and YENEEA. V was shortened by 5 bases and J by 9 bases, with 14 bases between the two germline ends. The CDR3 is CASSLRQEGEQFF. In DNA form, the CDR3 reads TGTGCCAGCAGCCTCAGACAGGAGGGTGAGCAGTTCTTC.

The rearrangement uses TRBV29-1 and TRBJ2-1; no clear D gene. This CDR3 is built from 12 residues. The germline V gene has CDR1 SQVTM and CDR2 ANQGSEA. The V end lost 7 bases, the J end lost 6 bases, and 13 bases lay between the germline ends. CDR3 amino acids: CSARRRFNEQFF. CDR3 nucleotides: TGCAGCGCCAGAAGGCGGTTCAATGAGCAGTTCTTC.

The table lists this clonotype with a few counts. The rearrangement links TRBV12-3 or TRBV12-4 to TRBJ1-5, with TRBD1 as a possible D gene (5 bases). The V end was cut by 8 bases, the J end by 2 bases, with 13 bases between. The CDR3 spans 14 residues. CDR3 sequence: CASGEGNGNQPQHF. The CDR3, as DNA: TGTGCCAGCGGCGAGGGGAATGGCAATCAGCCCCAGCATTTT.

The chain couples TRBV3-1 to TRBJ2-4; D ambiguous. V was clipped by 4 bases and J by 2 bases, with 9 bases between them. The CDR3 is made up of 14 amino acids. In germline, CDR1 is LGHDT, CDR2 YNNKEL (reference sequence). The CDR3 DNA follows: TGTGCCAGCAGCCTATTGGGAACCAAAAACATTCAGTACTTC. It yields the protein CASSLLGTKNIQYF.

This clonotype was seen repeatedly, ten times or more. The rearrangement links TRBV10-3 to TRBJ2-5; 13 bases are a match to TRBD2. V shed 5 bases and J 1 base; nucleotides not matched to a gene: 4. The CDR3 has 16 residues. Germline loops: CDR1 ENHRY, CDR2 SYGVKD. In DNA, the CDR3 is TGTGCCATCAGTCCCGGACTAGCGGGGGTCCAAGAGACCCAGTACTTC. It is translated as CAISPGLAGVQETQYF.

There are a few counts of this clonotype. This CDR3 reads CAGKRGYMNTEAFF. DNA for the CDR3: TGCGCCGGCAAGCGGGGCTACATGAACACTGAAGCTTTCTTT. The genes are TRBV5-1 and TRBJ1-1; D perhaps matches TRBD1 (5 bases). CDR3 length: 14 residues. The germline V gene encodes CDR1 SGHRS and CDR2 YFSETQ. The V and J ends lost 10 bases and 0 bases respectively, with 16 bases between them.

This clonotype was counted many times. The chain uses TRBV12-3 or TRBV12-4 and TRBJ2-5; TRBD2 matches at 11 bases. Trimming took 5 bases from V and 1 from J; bases not matched to a gene: 3. The CDR3 contains 15 residues. The CDR3 reads CASSRLAGSQETQYF. CDR3 nucleotide sequence: TGTGCCAGCAGTAGACTAGCGGGGAGCCAAGAGACCCAGTACTTC.

This clonotype has more than one count but fewer than ten. The chain couples TRBV10-3 to TRBJ1-1, with TRBD1 matching over 8 bases. CDR1 is ENHRY, CDR2 SYGVKD, per germline. The CDR3 has 14 amino acids. The junction had 4 bases not matched to a gene; V was cut back by 6 bases and J by 1 base. The chain's CDR3 is CAIRATGGNTEAFF. For the CDR3, the DNA is TGTGCCATCAGAGCCACAGGGGGGAACACTGAAGCTTTCTTT.